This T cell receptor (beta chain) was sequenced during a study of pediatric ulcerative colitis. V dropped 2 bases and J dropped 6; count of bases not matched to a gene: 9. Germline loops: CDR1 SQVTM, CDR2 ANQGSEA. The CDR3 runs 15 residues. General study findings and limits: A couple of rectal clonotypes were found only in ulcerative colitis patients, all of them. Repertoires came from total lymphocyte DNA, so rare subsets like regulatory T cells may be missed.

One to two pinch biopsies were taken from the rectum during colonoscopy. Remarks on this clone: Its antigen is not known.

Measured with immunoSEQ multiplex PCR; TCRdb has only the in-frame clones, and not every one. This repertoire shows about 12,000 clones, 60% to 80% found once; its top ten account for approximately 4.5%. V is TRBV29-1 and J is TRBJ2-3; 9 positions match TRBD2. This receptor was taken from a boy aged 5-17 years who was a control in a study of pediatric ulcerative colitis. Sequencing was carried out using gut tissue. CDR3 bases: TGCAGCGTTGAACGGCTAGCGGGATATTTGGATACGCAGTATTTT. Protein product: CSVERLAGYLDTQYF.